The rows below give T cell receptor beta chains drawn from one sample of a study of T cells after yellow fever vaccination. Using its own MiXCR run on the 5' RACE reads, TCRdb lists one record per CDR3 protein. The sample lists some 400,000 distinct CDR3 sequences, more than 5.5% seen once, with 14% to 15% in the top ten. The starting material was PBMCs, obtained 5 days after the yellow fever booster vaccination. Every receptor here comes from a man in his thirties or forties who received the YFV17D yellow fever vaccine. Both conserved end residues are part of each CDR3. Fields, in order: V gene, D gene, clone size, J gene, CDR3 protein, CDR3 DNA. D genes are given only for firm matches. Clone size appears in some rows only: once, few, many, or a class for an expanded clone.

v_gene: TRBV5-1
d_gene: .
abundance: .
j_gene: TRBJ2-1
CDR3aa: CASSLAGAGGMFF
CDR3nt: TGCGCCAGCAGCTTGGCCGGGGCGGGTGGCATGTTCTTC

v_gene: TRBV20-1
d_gene: TRBD1
abundance: .
j_gene: TRBJ1-2
CDR3aa: CSAYRGGYGYTF
CDR3nt: TGCAGTGCTTACAGGGGAGGGTATGGCTACACCTTC

v_gene: TRBV15
d_gene: TRBD2
abundance: many
j_gene: TRBJ2-1
CDR3aa: CATSRDYLAGKVEQFF
CDR3nt: TGTGCCACCAGCAGAGATTATCTAGCGGGGAAGGTTGAGCAGTTCTTC

v_gene: TRBV20-1
d_gene: TRBD2
abundance: many
j_gene: TRBJ2-1
CDR3aa: CSARGTSGQDYNEQFF
CDR3nt: TGCAGTGCTAGGGGGACTAGCGGGCAAGATTACAATGAGCAGTTCTTC

v_gene: TRBV5-6
d_gene: .
abundance: .
j_gene: TRBJ1-6
CDR3aa: CASSLDWGNSPLHF
CDR3nt: TGTGCCAGCAGCTTGGATTGGGGGAATTCACCCCTCCACTTT

v_gene: TRBV18
d_gene: TRBD2
abundance: few
j_gene: TRBJ2-1
CDR3aa: CASSPGLAVNEQFF
CDR3nt: TGTGCCAGCTCACCCGGACTAGCGGTCAATGAGCAGTTCTTC

v_gene: TRBV7-2
d_gene: TRBD2
abundance: many
j_gene: TRBJ2-1
CDR3aa: CASSSTAGGNNEQFF
CDR3nt: TGTGCCAGCAGCTCCACAGCGGGAGGGAACAATGAGCAGTTCTTC

v_gene: TRBV5-1
d_gene: TRBD2
abundance: many
j_gene: TRBJ2-1
CDR3aa: CASSFGTRVTYNEQFF
CDR3nt: TGCGCCAGCAGCTTCGGGACTAGAGTGACCTACAATGAGCAGTTCTTC

v_gene: TRBV14
d_gene: .
abundance: few
j_gene: TRBJ2-7
CDR3aa: CASSREFRRALYEQYF
CDR3nt: TGTGCCAGCAGCCGAGAATTTCGACGGGCTCTATACGAGCAGTACTTC

v_gene: TRBV12-3/TRBV12-4
d_gene: .
abundance: many
j_gene: TRBJ1-5
CDR3aa: CASSQDSAWPQHF
CDR3nt: TGTGCCAGCAGTCAGGATTCAGCGTGGCCCCAGCATTTT

v_gene: TRBV20-1
d_gene: .
abundance: many
j_gene: TRBJ1-1
CDR3aa: CSARTLGWNTEAFF
CDR3nt: TGCAGTGCTAGGACGCTGGGATGGAACACTGAAGCTTTCTTT

v_gene: TRBV29-1
d_gene: TRBD1
abundance: few
j_gene: TRBJ2-1
CDR3aa: CSVEAPFAGQGNEQFF
CDR3nt: TGCAGCGTTGAAGCTCCTTTTGCGGGACAGGGCAATGAGCAGTTCTTC

v_gene: TRBV5-1
d_gene: .
abundance: many
j_gene: TRBJ2-1
CDR3aa: CASSLPLHNEQFF
CDR3nt: TGCGCCAGCAGCTTGCCCCTTCACAATGAGCAGTTCTTC

v_gene: TRBV28
d_gene: TRBD2
abundance: .
j_gene: TRBJ2-7
CDR3aa: CASSFFRGSSYEQYF
CDR3nt: TGTGCCAGCAGTTTTTTCCGCGGGAGCTCCTACGAGCAGTACTTC

v_gene: TRBV2
d_gene: TRBD1
abundance: few
j_gene: TRBJ2-7
CDR3aa: CASTGQGSSYEQYF
CDR3nt: TGTGCCAGCACTGGACAGGGGTCGTCCTACGAGCAGTACTTC

v_gene: TRBV5-4
d_gene: TRBD2
abundance: .
j_gene: TRBJ2-5
CDR3aa: CASSLASGAPETQYF
CDR3nt: TGTGCCAGCAGCTTGGCCAGCGGGGCCCCGGAGACCCAGTACTTC

v_gene: TRBV6-1
d_gene: .
abundance: .
j_gene: TRBJ2-5
CDR3aa: CASSDFQGGRETQYF
CDR3nt: TGTGCCAGCAGTGACTTTCAGGGTGGTCGGGAGACCCAGTACTTC

v_gene: TRBV20-1
d_gene: .
abundance: many
j_gene: TRBJ2-3
CDR3aa: CSARGAGTPNTDTQYF
CDR3nt: TGCAGTGCTAGAGGGGCCGGGACTCCGAACACAGATACGCAGTATTTT

v_gene: TRBV19
d_gene: .
abundance: few
j_gene: TRBJ2-2
CDR3aa: CASRRTTAGELFF
CDR3nt: TGTGCCAGTAGGAGGACCACCGCCGGGGAGCTGTTTTTT

v_gene: TRBV15
d_gene: TRBD2
abundance: many
j_gene: TRBJ2-7
CDR3aa: CATKMEKRGSYEQYF
CDR3nt: TGTGCCACTAAAATGGAAAAGCGGGGCTCCTACGAGCAGTACTTC

v_gene: TRBV11-2
d_gene: .
abundance: .
j_gene: TRBJ2-7
CDR3aa: CASSLSGSSNEQYF
CDR3nt: TGTGCCAGCAGCTTAAGTGGGAGTAGCAACGAGCAGTACTTC

v_gene: TRBV7-2
d_gene: .
abundance: .
j_gene: TRBJ2-1
CDR3aa: CASSTPGSPYNGQFF
CDR3nt: TGTGCCAGCAGCACCCCGGGTAGCCCCTACAATGGGCAGTTCTTC

v_gene: TRBV21-1
d_gene: .
abundance: few
j_gene: TRBJ2-1
CDR3aa: CASSKNPAAPYNEQFF
CDR3nt: TGTGCCAGCAGCAAAAATCCAGCGGCGCCCTACAATGAGCAGTTCTTC

v_gene: TRBV20-1
d_gene: TRBD2
abundance: once
j_gene: TRBJ2-1
CDR3aa: CSAREASGSYNEEFF
CDR3nt: TGCAGTGCTAGAGAGGCTAGCGGGAGTTACAATGAGGAGTTCTTC

v_gene: TRBV27
d_gene: TRBD2
abundance: .
j_gene: TRBJ2-7
CDR3aa: CASSLGRGTSPSLYEQYF
CDR3nt: TGTGCCAGCAGTTTAGGTCGGGGGACTAGTCCTTCACTCTACGAGCAGTACTTC

v_gene: TRBV10-3
d_gene: .
abundance: .
j_gene: TRBJ1-5
CDR3aa: CAINPDLNQPQHF
CDR3nt: TGTGCCATCAATCCAGACCTCAATCAGCCCCAGCATTTT

v_gene: TRBV5-1
d_gene: .
abundance: many
j_gene: TRBJ2-1
CDR3aa: CASSPGLSYNEQFF
CDR3nt: TGCGCCAGCAGCCCCGGACTCTCCTACAATGAGCAGTTCTTC

v_gene: TRBV28
d_gene: TRBD2
abundance: many
j_gene: TRBJ2-7
CDR3aa: CASSSTGLAGPNEQYF
CDR3nt: TGTGCCAGCAGTTCAACAGGACTAGCGGGACCCAACGAGCAGTACTTC

v_gene: TRBV25-1
d_gene: .
abundance: many
j_gene: TRBJ2-7
CDR3aa: CASGGASTEYEQYF
CDR3nt: TGTGCCAGCGGGGGGGCTAGCACCGAGTACGAGCAGTACTTC

v_gene: TRBV7-6
d_gene: .
abundance: .
j_gene: TRBJ2-6
CDR3aa: CASSLVRGNGANVLTF
CDR3nt: TGTGCCAGCAGCTTAGTACGGGGGAATGGGGCCAACGTCCTGACTTTC

v_gene: TRBV5-1
d_gene: TRBD2
abundance: .
j_gene: TRBJ2-1
CDR3aa: CASSLTPLAGGFYNEQFF
CDR3nt: TGCGCCAGCAGCCTGACCCCTCTAGCGGGAGGGTTCTACAATGAGCAGTTCTTC

v_gene: TRBV6-2/TRBV6-3
d_gene: .
abundance: .
j_gene: TRBJ2-1
CDR3aa: CASSPAGDNEQFF
CDR3nt: TGTGCCAGCAGCCCCGCCGGTGACAATGAGCAGTTCTTC

v_gene: TRBV20-1
d_gene: .
abundance: once
j_gene: TRBJ2-1
CDR3aa: CSAKGDEQFF
CDR3nt: TGCAGTGCAAAGGGGGATGAGCAGTTCTTC

v_gene: TRBV12-5
d_gene: TRBD1
abundance: few
j_gene: TRBJ2-2
CDR3aa: CASGEGARNTGELFF
CDR3nt: TGTGCTAGTGGTGAGGGGGCAAGGAACACCGGGGAGCTGTTTTTT

v_gene: TRBV7-8
d_gene: TRBD2
abundance: many
j_gene: TRBJ2-7
CDR3aa: CASSSSPPTSGRRGGTYEQYF
CDR3nt: TGTGCCAGCAGCTCCTCCCCTCCTACTAGCGGGAGGAGGGGGGGAACCTACGAGCAGTACTTC

v_gene: TRBV12-3/TRBV12-4
d_gene: .
abundance: many
j_gene: TRBJ2-3
CDR3aa: CASRRGASVDTQYF
CDR3nt: TGTGCCAGCAGACGAGGGGCGTCGGTAGATACGCAGTATTTT

v_gene: TRBV15
d_gene: TRBD2
abundance: .
j_gene: TRBJ2-1
CDR3aa: CATSRNSGPYNEQFF
CDR3nt: TGTGCCACCAGCAGAAATAGCGGGCCTTACAATGAGCAGTTCTTC

v_gene: TRBV19
d_gene: .
abundance: few
j_gene: TRBJ2-2
CDR3aa: CASSIGGSVTGELFF
CDR3nt: TGTGCCAGTAGTATAGGAGGATCCGTGACCGGGGAGCTGTTTTTT

v_gene: TRBV19
d_gene: .
abundance: few
j_gene: TRBJ2-7
CDR3aa: CASSIGPDRAYEQYF
CDR3nt: TGTGCCAGTAGTATTGGACCCGACAGAGCCTACGAGCAGTACTTC

v_gene: TRBV10-3
d_gene: .
abundance: .
j_gene: TRBJ2-1
CDR3aa: CAISERGGEDEQFF
CDR3nt: TGTGCCATCAGTGAACGGGGTGGGGAGGATGAGCAGTTCTTC